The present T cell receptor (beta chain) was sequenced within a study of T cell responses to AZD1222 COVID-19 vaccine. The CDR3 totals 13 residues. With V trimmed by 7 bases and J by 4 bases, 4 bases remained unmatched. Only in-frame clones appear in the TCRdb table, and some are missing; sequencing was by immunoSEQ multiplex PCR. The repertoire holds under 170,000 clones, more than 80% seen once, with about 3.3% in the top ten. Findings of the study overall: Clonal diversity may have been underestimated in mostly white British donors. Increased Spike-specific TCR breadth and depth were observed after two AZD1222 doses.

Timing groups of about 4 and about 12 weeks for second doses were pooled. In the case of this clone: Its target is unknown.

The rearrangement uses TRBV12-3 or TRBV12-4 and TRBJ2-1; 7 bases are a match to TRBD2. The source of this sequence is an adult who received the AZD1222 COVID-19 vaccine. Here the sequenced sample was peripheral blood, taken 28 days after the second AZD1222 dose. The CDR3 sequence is CASNLGGYNEQFF. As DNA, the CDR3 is TGTGCCAGCAACCTCGGGGGGTACAATGAGCAGTTCTTC.